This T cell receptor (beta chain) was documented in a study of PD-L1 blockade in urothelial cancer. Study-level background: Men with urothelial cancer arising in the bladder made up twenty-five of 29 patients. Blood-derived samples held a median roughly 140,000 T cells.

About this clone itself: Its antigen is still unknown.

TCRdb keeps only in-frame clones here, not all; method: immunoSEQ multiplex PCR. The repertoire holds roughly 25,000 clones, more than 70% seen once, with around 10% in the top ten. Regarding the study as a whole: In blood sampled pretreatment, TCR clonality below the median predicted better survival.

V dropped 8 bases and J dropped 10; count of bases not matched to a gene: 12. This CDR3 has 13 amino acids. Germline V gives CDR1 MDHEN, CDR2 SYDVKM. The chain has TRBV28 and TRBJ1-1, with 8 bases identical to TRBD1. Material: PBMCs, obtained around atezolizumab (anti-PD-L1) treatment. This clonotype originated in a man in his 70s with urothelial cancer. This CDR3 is CASGGQGMVGAFF. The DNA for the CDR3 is TGTGCCAGCGGCGGACAGGGAATGGTTGGAGCTTTCTTT.